The 2 T cell receptor beta chains reported below all come from one sample, sequenced in a study of regulatory T cells in long-lasting Graves disease. Described time point: newly diagnosed GD, antithyroid drugs for less than 3 months. PBMC-extracted RNA yielded the TCR library. Library construction for TCR beta used iRepertoire HTBI primers and Arm-PCR of CDR3 regions. TCRdb re-analysed the multiplex PCR reads in MiXCR, keeping a single row per CDR3 protein. The sample holds about 310,000 distinct CDR3 sequences; 18% are singletons and the top ten take 35% to 45%. The specimen comprised peripheral blood mononuclear cells (PBMCs), sampled at new diagnosis, from a patient treated with antithyroid drugs. These TCRs come from a female donor with Graves disease.

Many counts were recorded for this clonotype. V usage is TRBV28 and J usage is TRBJ2-7, with 10 bases that match TRBD2. Looked up from germline, CDR1 is MDHEN and CDR2 is SYDVKM. Trimming removed 3 bases from V and 3 bases from J; junction bases left unmatched: 2. The CDR3 sequence is 14 residues long. The CDR3 sequence: CASSFSGRSYEQYF. As DNA, the CDR3 is TGTGCCAGCAGTTTTAGCGGGAGGAGCTACGAGCAGTACTTC. The variable domain in full, completed from reference TRBV28 and TRBJ2-7, reads DVKVTQSSRYLVKRTGEKVFLECVQDMDHENMFWYRQDPGLGLRLIYFSYDVKMKEKGDIPEGYSVSREKKERFSLILESASTNQTSMYLCASSFSGRSYEQYFGPGTRLTVT.

This clonotype was seen only once. The likely explanation is a read error, given a far larger clone one base away. V usage is TRBV12-3 or TRBV12-4 and J usage is TRBJ2-7; 10 bases map to TRBD1. The CDR3 sequence is 16 residues long. The V and J ends lost 6 bases and 7 bases, in that order; junction bases with no gene match: 15. The CDR3: CASRPLGQGGYNEQYF. For the CDR3, the DNA is TGTGCCAGCAGGCCTCTCGGACAGGGGGGATACAATGAGCAGTACTTC.